A selection of T cell receptor beta chains follows, all from one sample in a study of cytomegalovirus exposure and HLA in healthy donors. Libraries were prepared by immunoSEQ multiplex PCR; TCRdb keeps only in-frame clonotypes and omits some of them. The sample has roughly 230,000 clones; around 83% are singletons. Sequencing input: PBMCs. Receptors were obtained from a girl aged 2-15 years in good health and CMV-seronegative. Both conserved end residues are part of each CDR3. A D gene is named only where the DNA matches it firmly. Size tells how often a clone was seen (once, few, many) or the class of an expanded clone, and some rows leave it out.

d_call,j_call,v_call,clone_size,cdr3_aa,cdr3_nt
-,TRBJ1-1,TRBV2,few,CASTVGGRAFF,TGTGCCAGCACTGTGGGGGGGAGAGCTTTCTTT
TRBD1,TRBJ1-2,TRBV29-1,-,CSVEGQGALGYTF,TGCAGCGTTGAGGGTCAGGGGGCACTTGGCTACACCTTC
TRBD1,TRBJ1-2,TRBV5-1,many,CARGRDRSVLGYYGYTF,TGCGCCAGGGGCCGGGACAGGAGTGTCTTGGGGTACTATGGCTACACCTTC
-,TRBJ2-7,TRBV6-1,-,CASSEYHISYEQYF,TGTGCCAGCAGTGAATACCACATCTCCTACGAGCAGTACTTC
-,TRBJ1-3,TRBV9,-,CASSSRGASGNTIYF,TGTGCCAGCAGCTCCCGCGGAGCCTCTGGAAACACCATATATTTT
-,TRBJ2-2,TRBV7-2,-,CASSLTQEVNTGELFF,TGTGCCAGCAGCTTAACCCAGGAAGTGAACACCGGGGAGCTGTTTTTT
-,TRBJ2-5,TRBV7-9,-,CASTPKTFSRTNQETQYF,TGTGCCAGCACCCCCAAGACCTTCTCGAGGACTAACCAAGAGACCCAGTACTTC
TRBD2,TRBJ2-1,TRBV9,-,CASGVPPTSGTRNEQFF,TGTGCCAGCGGAGTCCCCCCGACTAGCGGGACTAGGAATGAGCAGTTCTTC
TRBD2,TRBJ2-5,TRBV9,-,CASSVGDIAGIQETQYF,TGTGCCAGCAGCGTAGGGGACATAGCGGGAATACAAGAGACCCAGTACTTC
-,TRBJ2-7,TRBV19,-,CASSIQGPYEQYF,TGTGCCAGTAGTATCCAGGGTCCCTACGAGCAGTACTTC
-,TRBJ2-4,TRBV2,-,CASSEADRVFLAKNIQYF,TGTGCCAGCAGTGAAGCCGACCGGGTGTTTTTAGCCAAAAACATTCAGTACTTC
TRBD1,TRBJ2-1,TRBV29-1,-,CSVAGTGPSGVREQFF,TGCAGCGTAGCCGGGACAGGGCCGAGCGGGGTACGCGAGCAGTTCTTC
TRBD2,TRBJ2-3,TRBV6-1,once,CAGRLAGGIDTQYF,TGTGCCGGAAGACTAGCGGGAGGGATAGATACGCAGTATTTT
-,TRBJ2-3,TRBV4-1,-,CASSQRTSTDTQYF,TGCGCCAGCAGCCAGCGTACTAGCACAGATACGCAGTATTTT
TRBD2,TRBJ2-1,TRBV19,-,CASSTRLAFPNEQFF,TGTGCCAGTAGTACCCGACTAGCCTTCCCCAATGAGCAGTTCTTC
TRBD2,TRBJ2-7,TRBV7-2,-,CASSQRDSYEQYF,TGCGCCAGCAGCCAGCGGGATTCCTACGAGCAGTACTTC
-,TRBJ2-5,TRBV2,-,CASSVREEVQYF,TGTGCCAGCAGTGTGCGGGAAGAGGTCCAGTACTTC
TRBD2,TRBJ2-2,TRBV29-1,-,CSVPKLAATGELFF,TGCAGCGTTCCCAAACTAGCGGCCACCGGGGAGCTGTTTTTT
TRBD2,TRBJ2-1,TRBV7-9,-,CASSPRLAEEQFF,TGTGCCAGCAGCCCCCGACTAGCGGAGGAGCAGTTCTTC
TRBD1,TRBJ1-1,TRBV12-5,few,CASGLTGVHTEAFF,TGTGCTAGTGGCCTGACAGGGGTCCACACTGAAGCTTTCTTT
-,TRBJ1-2,TRBV27,-,CASTERAGSAGYTF,TGTGCCAGCACCGAAAGAGCAGGTTCGGCGGGCTACACCTTC
-,TRBJ2-7,TRBV5-8,once,CASSLEGDEQYF,TGTGCCAGCAGCTTGGAAGGAGACGAGCAGTACTTC
-,TRBJ2-5,TRBV21-1,-,CASSKGAPSGRLSGETQYF,TGTGCCAGCAGCAAAGGGGCCCCTAGCGGGAGGCTTTCCGGAGAGACCCAGTACTTC
-,TRBJ1-4,TRBV7-9,-,CASSFPRGERQGKLFF,TGTGCCAGCAGCTTCCCTCGGGGGGAGAGACAAGGGAAACTGTTTTTT
-,TRBJ1-3,TRBV10-3,few,CAISGTGPPGNTIYF,TGTGCCATCAGTGGCACAGGGCCTCCTGGAAACACCATATATTTT
TRBD2,TRBJ2-2,TRBV9,-,CASSFTAGGTAGELFF,TGTGCCAGCAGCTTTACAGCGGGAGGAACCGCCGGGGAGCTGTTTTTT
-,TRBJ2-7,TRBV4-1,-,CASALGYGTYEQYF,TGCGCCAGCGCCCTCGGGTACGGTACCTACGAGCAGTACTTC
-,TRBJ2-7,TRBV4-1,-,CASSQDRFRGDYEQYF,TGCGCCAGCAGCCAAGATCGCTTCAGGGGTGACTACGAGCAGTACTTC
-,TRBJ2-5,TRBV20-1,few,CSARASETQYF,TGCAGTGCTAGGGCATCGGAGACCCAGTACTTC
TRBD2,TRBJ2-5,TRBV30,-,CAWSREGLAGEKTQYF,TGTGCCTGGAGTCGAGAGGGGTTAGCGGGAGAAAAGACCCAGTACTTC
-,TRBJ1-2,TRBV5-3,-,CARSPTGHGYTF,TGTGCCAGAAGCCCTACAGGGCATGGCTACACCTTC
TRBD1,TRBJ1-6,TRBV5-6,-,CASSFLQGNSPLHF,TGTGCCAGCAGCTTCCTACAGGGGAATTCACCCCTCCACTTT
-,TRBJ1-5,TRBV6-1,few,CASRRGQNNQPQHF,TGTGCCAGCAGACGCGGACAGAACAATCAGCCCCAGCATTTT
TRBD1,TRBJ1-2,TRBV4-1,-,CASSQGQGDGYTF,TGCGCCAGCAGCCAAGGACAGGGCGATGGCTACACCTTC
-,TRBJ1-3,TRBV9,-,CASSGTLGGYSGNTIYF,TGTGCCAGCAGCGGAACCCTGGGGGGGTACTCTGGAAACACCATATATTTT
TRBD2,TRBJ2-2,TRBV4-1,once,CASSLTGTSPLVDTGELFF,TGCGCCAGCAGCCTTACCGGGACTAGTCCCTTGGTCGACACCGGGGAGCTGTTTTTT
-,TRBJ2-7,TRBV20-1,-,CSAGSYEQYF,TGCAGTGCCGGGAGCTACGAGCAGTACTTC
TRBD2,TRBJ2-3,TRBV18,-,CASSPSGGRLIDTQYF,TGTGCCAGCTCACCGTCTGGCGGGAGATTAATAGATACGCAGTATTTT
-,TRBJ1-5,TRBV30,-,CAWNLRGSNQPQHF,TGTGCCTGGAACCTCAGGGGTAGCAATCAGCCCCAGCATTTT
TRBD2,TRBJ2-7,TRBV6-5,-,CASSYSSGSAYEQYF,TGTGCCAGCAGTTACTCTAGCGGGAGTGCCTACGAGCAGTACTTC
TRBD1,TRBJ2-2,TRBV5-3,-,CARRRTGRPNTGELFF,TGTGCCAGAAGACGGACAGGCCGTCCAAACACCGGGGAGCTGTTTTTT
-,TRBJ2-3,TRBV9,-,CASSVVGVSTDTQYF,TGTGCCAGCAGCGTAGTAGGGGTCTCCACAGATACGCAGTATTTT
-,TRBJ1-2,TRBV9,few,CASSLSGTNYGYTF,TGTGCCAGCAGCCTTTCCGGGACAAACTATGGCTACACCTTC
TRBD1,TRBJ1-5,TRBV7-9,-,CASSPLPDRDGNQPQHF,TGTGCCAGCAGCCCCCTCCCGGACAGGGACGGCAATCAGCCCCAGCATTTT
-,TRBJ2-7,TRBV19,-,CASMGQGPYEQYF,TGTGCCAGTATGGGGCAGGGCCCCTACGAGCAGTACTTC
-,TRBJ1-3,TRBV7-6,-,CASSLGGVGRVAGNTIYF,TGTGCCAGCAGCTTAGGGGGTGTCGGCAGGGTTGCTGGAAACACCATATATTTT
-,TRBJ2-3,TRBV25-1,-,CASSEVYTDTQYF,TGTGCCAGCAGTGAGGTCTACACAGATACGCAGTATTTT
TRBD1,TRBJ1-1,TRBV5-6,-,CASTRTGIAEAFF,TGTGCCAGCACCCGGACAGGGATAGCTGAAGCTTTCTTT
-,TRBJ1-1,TRBV21-1,-,CASIPRQGAEGTEAFF,TGTGCCAGCATTCCCCGGCAGGGGGCTGAGGGAACTGAAGCTTTCTTT
TRBD2,TRBJ2-3,TRBV5-5,-,CASSLRPGTSGFTDTQYF,TGTGCCAGCAGCTTACGCCCTGGGACTAGCGGATTCACAGATACGCAGTATTTT
TRBD1,TRBJ1-1,TRBV19,-,CASSPLTGDTEAFF,TGTGCCAGTAGTCCTCTGACAGGGGACACTGAAGCTTTCTTT
-,TRBJ2-5,TRBV18,-,CASSPREQETQYF,TGTGCCAGCTCACCGAGGGAGCAAGAGACCCAGTACTTC